Below, 22 T cell receptor beta chains from the same sample are listed, as sequenced in a study of CD8 T cells in ankylosing spondylitis. Study conclusions and caveats: It appeared that ankylosing spondylitis blood was characterized by a TCR beta motif of several highly homologous variants.

The antigens of these receptors remain unknown. Each CDR3 protein is one row after TCRdb ran MiXCR on the 5' RACE reads. The sample has around 890,000 distinct CDR3 sequences, about 10% seen once. The sequencing input was blood, either unsorted or a sorted T cell fraction (not recorded which). The receptors were sampled from a male donor with ankylosing spondylitis.

This clonotype turned up a few times. The chain has TRBV5-1 and TRBJ2-7; unclear D gene. The CDR3 totals 15 residues. Germline V gene sequence: CDR1 SGHRS, CDR2 YFSETQ. Trimming took off 0 bases at V and 2 bases at J, with 12 bases between the two ends. The CDR3 region is CASSLGQTSTYEQYF. The CDR3 DNA reads TGCGCCAGCAGCTTGGGGCAGACGTCTACCTACGAGCAGTACTTC.

This rearrangement joins TRBV4-3 to TRBJ1-2, with D unclear. Germline V gene sequence: CDR1 LGHNA, CDR2 YSLEER. The CDR3 has 15 amino acids. V was shortened by 0 bases and J by 1 base, with 9 bases between the two germline ends. In DNA form, the CDR3 reads TGCGCCAGCAGCCAAGAATCCAGGAATAACTATGGCTACACCTTC. Its translation: CASSQESRNNYGYTF.

This clonotype has more than one count but fewer than ten. The chain links TRBV6-5 to TRBJ2-1; either TRBD1 or TRBD2 may supply D (5 bases each). Trimming removed 0 bases from V and 7 bases from J, with 10 bases in between. This CDR3 is built from 14 residues. Looked up from germline, CDR1 is MNHEY and CDR2 is SVGAGI. The CDR3 region has the DNA TGTGCCAGCAGTTACTCCGGGACGGAGAATGAGCAGTTCTTC. Translation: CASSYSGTENEQFF.

In its sample, this clonotype was seen a few times. The J gene is TRBJ2-5, the V gene TRBV18, with D perhaps assigned TRBD1 or TRBD2 (5 bases each). This CDR3 comprises 12 residues. From germline, CDR1 is KGHSH and CDR2 LQKENI. The V gene lost 4 bases and the J gene lost 6 bases, with 9 bases spanning the gap. CDR3 in amino acids: CASSLGEKTQYF. The CDR3 nucleotides read TGTGCCAGCTCACTAGGGGAGAAGACCCAGTACTTC.

This clonotype was found many times. This rearrangement joins TRBV3-1 to TRBJ2-1, with D possibly matching TRBD2 (5 bases). The CDR3 contains 13 residues. The germline gives CDR1 LGHDT, CDR2 YNNKEL (reference sequence). With 0 bases removed from V and 9 bases from J, the gap between germline ends came to 9 bases. This chain's CDR3 is CASSQDRAGEQFF. DNA for the CDR3: TGTGCCAGCAGCCAAGATCGGGCGGGTGAGCAGTTCTTC.

This clonotype occurred many times. V gene TRBV10-3 combines with J gene TRBJ2-1; 8 nucleotides align to TRBD2. V was clipped by 5 bases and J by 0 bases; unmatched bases: 6. In germline, CDR1 is ENHRY, CDR2 SYGVKD. This CDR3 has 16 amino acids. The CDR3 here is CAISSGSGPSYNEQFF. DNA of the CDR3: TGTGCCATCAGTAGCGGGAGCGGCCCCTCCTACAATGAGCAGTTCTTC.

This clonotype showed up just a few times. The V call is TRBV5-6, the J call TRBJ1-2; D remains ambiguous. The CDR3 sequence is 14 residues long. CDR1 and CDR2 from the germline V gene are SGHDT and YYEEEE. V lost 3 bases and J lost 6, with 15 bases in between. The CDR3 protein is CASSWVTRNDGYTF. As DNA, the CDR3 is TGTGCCAGCAGCTGGGTGACGAGGAACGATGGCTACACCTTC.

This clonotype was counted a few times. The chain is built from TRBV6-2 or TRBV6-3 and TRBJ1-1, with D tentatively TRBD1 (6 bases). This CDR3 is 13 amino acids long. With 8 bases removed from V and 6 bases from J, the gap between germline ends came to 16 bases. Germline V gene data show CDR1 as MNHEY and CDR2 as SVGEGT. CDR3 coding DNA: TGTGCCAGCTGGAGGGGGTGGACGGCTGAAGCTTTCTTT. It encodes CASWRGWTAEAFF.

This sequence joins TRBV19 and TRBJ1-5; no definite D call. The V and J ends lost 6 bases and 6 bases respectively, with 9 bases between them. The CDR3 is 12 residues long. Germline V gives CDR1 LNHDA, CDR2 SQIVND (reference sequence). The CDR3 DNA reads TGTGCCAGTAGATCGAGGGTTCAGCCCCAGCATTTT. Encoded protein: CASRSRVQPQHF.

This clonotype was observed a few times. V gene TRBV18 combines with J gene TRBJ2-3; the match to TRBD1 covers 8 bases. CDR1 is KGHSH, CDR2 LQKENI, per germline. The CDR3 is 13 residues long. With V trimmed by 6 bases and J by 5 bases, 4 bases remained unmatched. The CDR3, as DNA: TGTGCCAGCTCCCAGGGGGCAGGAGATACGCAGTATTTT. Protein product: CASSQGAGDTQYF.

The sample holds many counts of this clonotype. This chain links TRBV7-2 with TRBJ2-7, with 9 bases that match TRBD1. Germline V gives CDR1 SGHTA, CDR2 FQGNSA. V shed 5 bases and J 2 bases; nucleotides not matched to a gene: 4. This CDR3 contains 14 residues. In DNA form, the CDR3 reads TGTGCCAGCAGCCCGAGGACAGGGGCCTACGAGCAGTACTTC. Its protein product is CASSPRTGAYEQYF.

This clonotype was recorded a few times. The rearrangement uses TRBV12-3 or TRBV12-4 and TRBJ1-1; D is possibly TRBD1 (5 bases). Trimming removed 6 bases from V and 3 bases from J, with 14 bases in between. This CDR3 region has 14 residues. The CDR3 here is CASSWGFGDTEAFF. CDR3 coding DNA: TGTGCCAGCAGCTGGGGCTTTGGGGACACTGAAGCTTTCTTT.

The chain couples TRBV24-1 to TRBJ2-1; TRBD2 agrees at 8 bases. The CDR3 has 16 amino acids. The trim removed 4 bases at V and 9 bases at J, leaving 13 bases unmatched. The germline V gene encodes CDR1 KGHDR and CDR2 SFDVKD. As DNA, the CDR3 is TGTGCCACCAGTGAACCGTCCCGCGGGAGGTTCGGTGAGCAGTTCTTC. Amino acid sequence: CATSEPSRGRFGEQFF.

At least ten counts were recorded for this clonotype. This sequence joins TRBV10-3 and TRBJ1-2; the D gene is possibly TRBD1 (5 bases). The CDR3 is 14 amino acids. Per the germline V gene, CDR1 is ENHRY and CDR2 is SYGVKD. V was cut by 7 bases and J by 4 bases, with 16 bases left in between. CDR3 sequence reads: CAITESGQSYGYTF. The CDR3 DNA reads as TGTGCCATCACCGAGTCGGGGCAGAGCTATGGCTACACCTTC.

This clonotype has more than one count but fewer than ten. This chain uses TRBV10-3 with TRBJ1-3, with 8 nucleotides matching TRBD1. Germline V gene data show CDR1 as ENHRY and CDR2 as SYGVKD. After removal of 4 bases from V and 7 bases from J, the junction contained 12 bases not matched to a gene. The CDR3 loop spans 16 amino acids. The CDR3 DNA sequence: TGTGCCATCAGTGCTGGACAGGGCTTTGTTCGGAACACCATATATTTT. Its protein product is CAISAGQGFVRNTIYF.

The V call is TRBV6-1, the J call TRBJ1-1; 8 nucleotides agree with TRBD1. The CDR3 runs to 14 residues. The junction had 7 bases not matched to a gene; V was cut back by 7 bases and J by 3 bases. Germline CDR1 is MNHNS and CDR2 is SASEGT. CDR3 nucleotides: TGTGCCAGCACGGGAACAGGGGGGTACACTGAAGCTTTCTTT. The encoded protein is CASTGTGGYTEAFF.

The gene calls are TRBV7-9 and TRBJ2-7; TRBD1 matches 8 bases. This CDR3 contains 13 residues. Germline V gives CDR1 SEHNR, CDR2 FQNEAQ (reference sequence). V gave up 5 bases and J gave up 5 bases; unmatched junction bases: 5. This CDR3 is CASSRGQGHEQYF. The CDR3 coding sequence is TGTGCCAGCAGCCGTGGACAGGGCCACGAGCAGTACTTC.

The genes are TRBV24-1 and TRBJ2-7; D is perhaps TRBD1 (5 bases). CDR3 length: 13 residues. CDR1 is KGHDR and CDR2 is SFDVKD in the germline V gene. The V end was cut by 4 bases, the J end by 4 bases, with 10 bases between. DNA for the CDR3: TGTGCCACCAGTGACCGGACAACATACGAGCAGTACTTC. This encodes CATSDRTTYEQYF.

The CDR3 DNA is TGCAGTGCTACCCAAGGTTACACCGGGGAGCTGTTTTTT. Translating it yields CSATQGYTGELFF. The rearrangement uses TRBV20-1 and TRBJ2-2; D unclear. Trimming pared 4 bases from V and 3 bases from J, leaving 9 bases between. This CDR3 is 13 amino acids long. Germline values: CDR1 DFQATT, CDR2 SNEGSKA (reference sequence).

This clonotype occurred a few times. V usage is TRBV10-3 and J usage is TRBJ1-5; D unclear. The V gene's germline CDR1 is ENHRY and CDR2 SYGVKD. This CDR3 spans 14 amino acids. Trimming took 2 bases from V and 2 from J, leaving 7 bases between them. The CDR3 region has the DNA TGTGCCATCAGTGAGCGGGGAGGCAATCAGCCCCAGCATTTT. As protein: CAISERGGNQPQHF.

This clonotype was seen ten or more times. This chain uses TRBV29-1 with TRBJ1-1, with 9 bases matching TRBD1. J gave up 3 bases and V 7 bases, and 3 bases lay outside the gene matches. Germline lookup yields CDR1 SQVTM and CDR2 ANQGSEA. This CDR3 has 12 amino acids. The chain's CDR3 is CSGRTGDTEAFF. The CDR3 nucleotides are TGCAGCGGGCGGACAGGGGACACTGAAGCTTTCTTT.

This clonotype was observed a few times. V usage is TRBV15 and J usage is TRBJ2-5; D unresolved. Germline-derived CDR1 and CDR2 are LNHNV and YYDKDF (reference sequence). Between the trimmed V and J ends, which lost 0 bases and 5 bases, there was a span of 4 bases. There are 12 residues in the CDR3. As DNA, the CDR3 is TGTGCCACCAGCAGAGATACGGAGACCCAGTACTTC. Protein product: CATSRDTETQYF. The full variable domain, in which reference TRBV15 and TRBJ2-5 provide the parts outside the CDR3, is DAMVIQNPRYQVTQFGKPVTLSCSQTLNHNVMYWYQQKSSQAPKLLFHYYDKDFNNEADTPDNFQSRRPNTSFCFLDIRSPGLGDTAMYLCATSRDTETQYFGPGTRLLVL.